This record covers a single TCR beta chain. Germline V lookup: CDR1 LGHDT, CDR2 YNNKEL (reference sequence). This CDR3 region has 14 residues. The V and J ends lost 7 bases and 5 bases respectively, with 16 bases between them. The data were obtained in a study of blood T cell repertoires in COVID-19. Method: immunoSEQ multiplex PCR; TCRdb's copy keeps in-frame clones and lacks some. Of roughly 120,000 clones listed, approximately 80% are singletons. The chain joins TRBV3-1 (or the pseudogene TRBV3-2) to TRBJ2-3; D is possibly TRBD2 (5 bases). The clonotype comes from a woman in her 70s with acute or convalescent COVID-19. Sequenced sample: peripheral blood. This CDR3 reads CASTPGIAEDTQYF. CDR3 nucleotide sequence: TGTGCCAGCACCCCGGGAATAGCTGAAGATACGCAGTATTTT.